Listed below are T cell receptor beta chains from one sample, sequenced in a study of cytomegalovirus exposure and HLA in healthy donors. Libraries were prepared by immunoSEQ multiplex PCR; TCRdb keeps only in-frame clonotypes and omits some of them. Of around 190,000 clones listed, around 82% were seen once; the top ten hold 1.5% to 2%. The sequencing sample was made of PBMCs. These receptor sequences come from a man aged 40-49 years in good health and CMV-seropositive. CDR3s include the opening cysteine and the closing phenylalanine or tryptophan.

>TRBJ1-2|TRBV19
CASSIEGQGGGYTF
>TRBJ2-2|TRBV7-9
CASSLISGLTGELFF
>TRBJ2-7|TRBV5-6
CASSSGHSAEQYF
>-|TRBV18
CASSPQFLAGIYEQYF
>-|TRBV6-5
CASSYSGGSGHEQYF
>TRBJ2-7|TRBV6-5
CASSYGSFGTPHEQYF
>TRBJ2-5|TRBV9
CASSVRGERGGEQETQYF
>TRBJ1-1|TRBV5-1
CASSSAGMNTEAFF
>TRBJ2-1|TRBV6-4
CASSQSAGGSYNEQFF
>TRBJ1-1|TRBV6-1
CASTINRGRNTEAFF
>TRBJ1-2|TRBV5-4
CASSWDRGFNYGYTF
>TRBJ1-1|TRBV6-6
CASSGDRTNTEAFF
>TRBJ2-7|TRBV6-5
CASSYFSGTSYEQYF
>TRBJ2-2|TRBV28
CASSSTGQGDTGELFF
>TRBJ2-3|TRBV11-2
CASSLFPSGGTDTQYF
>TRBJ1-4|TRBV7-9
CASSRKEAATNEKLFF
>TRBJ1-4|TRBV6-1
CASNMDRSNEKLFF
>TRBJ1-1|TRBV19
CASSIDLSRGSNTFF
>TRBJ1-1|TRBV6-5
CASSLTATLNTEAFF
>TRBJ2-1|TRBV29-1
CSVVPSGRTNEQFF
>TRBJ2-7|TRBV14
CASRGQGAFSYEQYF
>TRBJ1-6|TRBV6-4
CASSVDYNSPLHF
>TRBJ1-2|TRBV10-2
CASSDVDRVYYGYTF
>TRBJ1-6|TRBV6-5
CASSRQGGSPLHF
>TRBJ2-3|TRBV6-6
CASSFSVRSTDTQYF
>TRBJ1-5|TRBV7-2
CASSKETGVVQPQHF
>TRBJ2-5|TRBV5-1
CASSFSGRVEETQYF
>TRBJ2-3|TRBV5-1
CASSLSSGRSTDTQYF
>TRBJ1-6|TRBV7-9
CASSFTTGNGPLHF
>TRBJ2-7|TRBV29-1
CSVEAQGTYEQYF
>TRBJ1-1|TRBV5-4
CASSRDRGLSEAFF
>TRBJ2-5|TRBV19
CASKSAGVETQYF
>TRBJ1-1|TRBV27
CASSLTGLGGNTEAFF
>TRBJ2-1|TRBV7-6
CASSLDREGDEQFF
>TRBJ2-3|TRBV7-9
CASSLGPQGSTDTQYF
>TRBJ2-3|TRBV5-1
CASSPDRFPTDTQYF
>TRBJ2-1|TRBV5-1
CASSFWTSGRVNSSYNEQFF
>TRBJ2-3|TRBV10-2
CASSESAGPVGTDTQYF
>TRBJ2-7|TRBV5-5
CASSESRTGHSYEQYF
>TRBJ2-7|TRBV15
CATSRAGQGVEQYF
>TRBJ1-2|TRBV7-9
CSSSLSGRDRPPYGYTF
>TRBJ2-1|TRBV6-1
CASKGTSSYNEQFF
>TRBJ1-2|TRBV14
CASSQPDGGGYTF
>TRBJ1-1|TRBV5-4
CASSLGGGVGGYTEAFF
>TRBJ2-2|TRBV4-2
CASSQDQGSGRLYTGELFF
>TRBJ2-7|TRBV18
CASSPRGTNYEQYF
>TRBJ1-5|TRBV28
CASSLLLRGSNQPQHF
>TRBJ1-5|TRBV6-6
CASTRTGAWGGQPQHF
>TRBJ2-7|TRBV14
CASSPGVPTGSYEQYF
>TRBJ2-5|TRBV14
CASSRTKRVETQYF
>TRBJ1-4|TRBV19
CASSRDRVREKLFF
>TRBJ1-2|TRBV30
CAWMGGGYTF
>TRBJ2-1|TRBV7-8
CASSSRASGRPLSPHNEQFF
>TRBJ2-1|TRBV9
CASSPDSPTYNEQFF
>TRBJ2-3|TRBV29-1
CSASVSSTDTQYF